This T cell receptor (beta chain) emerged from a study of blood T cell repertoires in COVID-19. This CDR3 is built from 12 residues. The germline V gene has CDR1 SGHAT and CDR2 FQNNGV. V shed 3 bases, J shed 5 bases, and the junction held 0 bases outside the gene matches. Resolution of symptoms, clearance, or two negative PCRs was present in recovered Cohort 3 donors. Original processing methods: Nucleated cell number was recorded as an estimate derived from reference gene primer amplification. Clones were sequenced by immunoSEQ multiplex PCR, and TCRdb holds only the in-frame ones, with some missing. V and J calls and clone size are copied from that table; D and trimming were computed from the DNA. The sample contains about 250,000 clones, around 90% of which appear only once.

This clonotype was obtained from a woman between 45 and 65 years old who had recovered from COVID-19. The sample consisted of PBMCs or T cells enriched from blood (not recorded which). The gene calls are TRBV11-2 and TRBJ2-7, with 8 bases that match TRBD1. CDR3 sequence: CASSLTGDEQYF. In DNA form, the CDR3 reads TGTGCCAGCAGCTTGACAGGGGACGAGCAGTACTTC. Full variable domain (rest looked up from reference TRBV11-2 and TRBJ2-7): EAGVAQSPRYKIIEKRQSVAFWCNPISGHATLYWYQQILGQGPKLLIQFQNNGVVDDSQLPKDRFSAERLKGVDSTLKIQPAKLEDSAVYLCASSLTGDEQYFGPGTRLTVT.